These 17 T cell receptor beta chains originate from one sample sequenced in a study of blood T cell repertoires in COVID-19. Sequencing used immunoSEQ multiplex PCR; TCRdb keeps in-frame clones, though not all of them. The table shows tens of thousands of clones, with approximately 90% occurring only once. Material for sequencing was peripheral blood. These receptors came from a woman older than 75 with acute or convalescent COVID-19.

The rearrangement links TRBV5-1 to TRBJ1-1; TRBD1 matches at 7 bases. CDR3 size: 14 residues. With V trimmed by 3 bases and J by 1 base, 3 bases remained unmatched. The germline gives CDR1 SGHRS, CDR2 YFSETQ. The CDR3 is CASSSGQRNTEAFF. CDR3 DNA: TGCGCCAGCAGCTCGGGACAGAGGAACACTGAAGCTTTCTTT.

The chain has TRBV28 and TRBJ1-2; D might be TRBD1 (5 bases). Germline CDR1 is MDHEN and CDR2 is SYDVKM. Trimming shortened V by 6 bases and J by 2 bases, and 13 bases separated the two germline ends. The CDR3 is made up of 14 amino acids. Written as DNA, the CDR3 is TGTGCCAGCAGCGAGGGCGGGGCAAACTATGGCTACACCTTC. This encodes CASSEGGANYGYTF.

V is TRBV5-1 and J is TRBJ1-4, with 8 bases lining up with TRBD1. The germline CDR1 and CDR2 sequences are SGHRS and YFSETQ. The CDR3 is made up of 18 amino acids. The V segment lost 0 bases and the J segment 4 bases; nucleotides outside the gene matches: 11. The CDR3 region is CASSLAQGARGNNEKLFF. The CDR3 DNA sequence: TGCGCCAGCAGCTTGGCGCAGGGGGCGCGGGGTAATAATGAAAAACTGTTTTTT.

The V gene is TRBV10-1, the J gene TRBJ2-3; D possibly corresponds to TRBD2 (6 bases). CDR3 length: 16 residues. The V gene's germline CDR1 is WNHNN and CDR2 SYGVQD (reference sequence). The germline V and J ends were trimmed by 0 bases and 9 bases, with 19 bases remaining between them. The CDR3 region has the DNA TGCGCCAGCAGTGAGTCTGGGGGGACCCCAGTTTTCACGCAGTATTTT. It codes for CASSESGGTPVFTQYF.

CDR3 residues: CASTGQIMNTEAFF. The DNA of the CDR3 is TGTGCCAGCACCGGACAAATCATGAACACTGAAGCTTTCTTT. The chain has TRBV2 and TRBJ1-1, with D possibly matching TRBD1 (5 bases). CDR1 is SNHLY and CDR2 is FYNNEI in the germline V gene. The CDR3 has 14 residues. Trimming left V 7 bases short and J 0 bases short, with 12 bases between.

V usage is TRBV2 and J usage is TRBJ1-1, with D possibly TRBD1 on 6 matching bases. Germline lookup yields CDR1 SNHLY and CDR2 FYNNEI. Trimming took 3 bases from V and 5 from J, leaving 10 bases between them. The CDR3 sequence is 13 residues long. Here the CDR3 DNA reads TGTGCCAGCAGTGACGGCAGGGGAACTGAAGCTTTCTTT. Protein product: CASSDGRGTEAFF.

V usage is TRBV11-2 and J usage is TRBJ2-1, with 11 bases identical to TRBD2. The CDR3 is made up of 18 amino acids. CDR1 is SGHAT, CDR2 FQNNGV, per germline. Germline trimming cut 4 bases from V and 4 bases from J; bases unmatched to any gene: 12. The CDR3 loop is CASSYPPTSGVRYNEQFF. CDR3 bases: TGTGCCAGCAGCTACCCCCCGACTAGCGGGGTCAGATACAATGAGCAGTTCTTC.

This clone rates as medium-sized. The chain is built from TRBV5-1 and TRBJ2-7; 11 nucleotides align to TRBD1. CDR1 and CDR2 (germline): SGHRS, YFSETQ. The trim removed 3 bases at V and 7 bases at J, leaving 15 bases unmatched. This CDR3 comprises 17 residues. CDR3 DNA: TGCGCCAGCAGCTCCCTCACACGTCCCGGGACAGGGGGTGAGCAGTACTTC. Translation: CASSSLTRPGTGGEQYF.

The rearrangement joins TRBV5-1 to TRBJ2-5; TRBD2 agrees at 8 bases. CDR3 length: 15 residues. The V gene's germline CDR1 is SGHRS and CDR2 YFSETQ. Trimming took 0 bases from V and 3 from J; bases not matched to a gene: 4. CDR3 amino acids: CASSLAPTSEETQYF. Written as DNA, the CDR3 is TGCGCCAGCAGCTTGGCCCCGACTAGCGAAGAGACCCAGTACTTC.

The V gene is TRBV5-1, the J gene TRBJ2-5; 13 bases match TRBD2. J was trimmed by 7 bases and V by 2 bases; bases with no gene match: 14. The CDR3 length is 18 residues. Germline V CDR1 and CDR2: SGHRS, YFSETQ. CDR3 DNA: TGCGCCAGCAGCTTAGGACTAGCGGGGGCAACCCCCGTCGGGACCCAGTACTTC. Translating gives CASSLGLAGATPVGTQYF.

The DNA of the CDR3 is TGTGCCAGCACCCAGACAGGGGCCGGAAACACCATATATTTT. The encoded protein is CASTQTGAGNTIYF. The chain employs TRBV18 and TRBJ1-3, with 8 bases that match TRBD1. The CDR3 extends over 14 amino acids. The V gene end was trimmed by 8 bases and the J gene end by 4 bases; junction bases not matched to a gene: 7. Looked up from germline, CDR1 is KGHSH and CDR2 is LQKENI. Looking up the rest from reference TRBV18 and TRBJ1-3 gives the full variable domain: NAGVMQNPRHLVRRRGQEARLRCSPMKGHSHVYWYRQLPEEGLKFMVYLQKENIIDESGMPKERFSAEFPKEGPSILRIQQVVRGDSAAYFCASTQTGAGNTIYFGEGSWLTVV.

The CDR3 DNA reads as TGTGCCAGCAGAGTAGCGACTAGTGAGACCCAGTACTTC. The encoded protein is CASRVATSETQYF. The chain has TRBV3-1 (or the pseudogene TRBV3-2) and TRBJ2-5, with D possibly matching TRBD2 (6 bases). This CDR3 is built from 13 residues. Per the germline V gene, CDR1 is LGHDT and CDR2 is YNNKEL (reference sequence). V was clipped by 6 bases and J by 5 bases, with 13 bases between them.

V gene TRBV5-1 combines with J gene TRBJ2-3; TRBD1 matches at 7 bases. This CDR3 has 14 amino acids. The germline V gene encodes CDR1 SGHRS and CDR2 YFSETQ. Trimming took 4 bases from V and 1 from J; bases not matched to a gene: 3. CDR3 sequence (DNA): TGCGCCAGCAGCCCAGGACAGGGCACAGATACGCAGTATTTT. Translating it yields CASSPGQGTDTQYF.

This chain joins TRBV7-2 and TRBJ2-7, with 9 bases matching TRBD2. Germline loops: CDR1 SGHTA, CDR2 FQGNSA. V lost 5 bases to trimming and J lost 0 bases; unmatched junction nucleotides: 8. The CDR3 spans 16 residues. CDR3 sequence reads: CASSPTPLAGSYEQYF. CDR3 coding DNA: TGTGCCAGCAGCCCTACTCCACTAGCGGGCTCCTACGAGCAGTACTTC.

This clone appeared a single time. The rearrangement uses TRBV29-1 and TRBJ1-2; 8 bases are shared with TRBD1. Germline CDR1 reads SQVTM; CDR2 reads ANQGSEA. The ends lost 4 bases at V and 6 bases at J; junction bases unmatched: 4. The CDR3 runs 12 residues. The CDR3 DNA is TGCAGCGTTGGTGGACAGGGAGATGGCTACACCTTC. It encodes CSVGGQGDGYTF.

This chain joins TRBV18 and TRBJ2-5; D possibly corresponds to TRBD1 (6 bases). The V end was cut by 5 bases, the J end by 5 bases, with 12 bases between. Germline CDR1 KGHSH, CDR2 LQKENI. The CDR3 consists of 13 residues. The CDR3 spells CASSDTGIETQYF. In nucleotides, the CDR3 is TGTGCCAGCTCAGATACAGGGATTGAGACCCAGTACTTC. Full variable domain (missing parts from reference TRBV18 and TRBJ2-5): NAGVMQNPRHLVRRRGQEARLRCSPMKGHSHVYWYRQLPEEGLKFMVYLQKENIIDESGMPKERFSAEFPKEGPSILRIQQVVRGDSAAYFCASSDTGIETQYFGPGTRLLVL.

DNA of the CDR3: TGTGCCAGCAGCCGCCGGGACAGGGTTAATGAAAAACTGTTTTTT. This gives the protein CASSRRDRVNEKLFF. The chain is built from TRBV28 and TRBJ1-4, with 9 bases fitting TRBD1. This CDR3 has 15 residues. Germline loops: CDR1 MDHEN, CDR2 SYDVKM. V was pared by 6 bases and J by 4 bases, with 6 bases of the junction left unmatched.